This T cell receptor (beta chain) was sequenced in a study of shared clonotypes between healthy human individuals. Whole-study results and caveats: Tissue TCR repertoires likely differ from these blood-only repertoires.

Germline trimming cut 6 bases from V and 3 bases from J; bases unmatched to any gene: 10. Germline V gives CDR1 MNHNS, CDR2 SASEGT. This CDR3 region has 15 residues. About this clone itself: Its matching antigen is unknown.

Sequencing used immunoSEQ multiplex PCR; TCRdb keeps in-frame clones, though not all of them. In the table there are 2 million to 2.5 million clones, 90% to 97% of which are singletons. What was sequenced was naive CD4+ T cells sorted from blood. Documented subset: CD45RA+ positively selected. The receptor comes from a man aged 18 to 30 in good health. The chain couples TRBV6-1 to TRBJ2-7, with TRBD2 identical over 8 bases. CDR3 DNA: TGTGCCAGCAGCCTTGAGGGGACTAGTATCTACGAGCAGTACTTC. This codes for CASSLEGTSIYEQYF.